The 13 T cell receptor beta chains below come from one sample, sequenced in a study of T cell repertoires in cytomegalovirus infection. TCRdb used MiXCR to reprocess the reads, holding one entry per CDR3 protein. Of about 740,000 distinct CDR3 sequences in the sample, 35% to 45% were seen once. Sequencing was done on a sample of PBMCs. The source is a human donor in good health (CMV status not recorded). Some clones in this sample may be carry-over from other donors' samples.

This chain joins TRBV10-3 and TRBJ2-7; D assignment may be TRBD1 or TRBD2 (6 bases each). The CDR3 loop spans 15 amino acids. Deletions cut 6 bases from V and 3 bases from J, with 18 bases between. CDR1 and CDR2 (germline): ENHRY, SYGVKD. CDR3 in amino acids: CAISNGGGSLYEQYF. The CDR3 DNA reads TGTGCCATCAGCAACGGAGGGGGATCCCTCTACGAGCAGTACTTC.

The genes are TRBV6-5 and TRBJ2-1, with 10 bases identical to TRBD1. Unmatched junction bases numbered 5, after V lost 2 bases and J lost 10 bases. Germline assignment: CDR1 MNHEY and CDR2 SVGAGI. The CDR3 has 14 amino acids. CDR3 protein: CASSYRTGGGEQFF. Written as DNA, the CDR3 is TGTGCCAGCAGTTACAGGACAGGGGGGGGGGAGCAGTTCTTC.

The table lists this clonotype with a few counts. V and J are TRBV7-2 and TRBJ2-3; D gene unclear. The CDR3 contains 13 residues. The V end lost 0 bases, the J end lost 11 bases, and 12 bases lay between the germline ends. Per the germline V gene, CDR1 is SGHTA and CDR2 is FQGNSA. The CDR3 loop is CASSLAGSAGQYF. The CDR3 DNA reads as TGTGCCAGCAGCTTAGCGGGCTCGGCAGGGCAGTATTTT.

Ten or more counts support this clonotype. The CDR3 DNA sequence: TGTGCCAGCAGCCTATTACAGGGTACCGGGGAGCAGTACTTC. As protein: CASSLLQGTGEQYF. The rearrangement joins TRBV7-2 to TRBJ2-7; D perhaps matches TRBD1 (6 bases). Trimming took 5 bases from V and 7 from J, leaving 18 bases between them. The CDR3 loop spans 14 amino acids. CDR1 and CDR2 from the germline V gene are SGHTA and FQGNSA.

This clonotype showed up just a few times. The chain combines TRBV24-1 with TRBJ2-5, with D tentatively TRBD1 (6 bases). Trimming shortened V by 3 bases and J by 0 bases, and 16 bases separated the two germline ends. This CDR3 comprises 17 residues. Germline assignment: CDR1 KGHDR and CDR2 SFDVKD. CDR3 nucleotides: TGTGCCACCAGTGATCCCTCAGGGGTCGAAGACCAAGAGACCCAGTACTTC. As protein: CATSDPSGVEDQETQYF.

This clonotype was recorded at least ten times. The rearrangement joins TRBV7-2 to TRBJ1-4; 7 nucleotides agree with TRBD1. Germline-derived CDR1 and CDR2 are SGHTA and FQGNSA. V lost 4 bases and J lost 10; bases outside the gene matches: 6. This CDR3 has 13 residues. In DNA form, the CDR3 reads TGTGCCAGCAGCTCAGACAGGGTAGGAAAACTGTTTTTT. Amino acid sequence: CASSSDRVGKLFF.

About this clonotype itself: The junction shows a germline mismatch at one end, possibly a read error. The chain is built from TRBV20-1 and TRBJ2-3; 9 nucleotides match TRBD2. This CDR3 has 16 residues. CDR1 is DFQATT, CDR2 SNEGSKA, per germline (reference sequence). Written as DNA, the CDR3 is TGCAGTGCGAGAGTCGGGGGTAGCGGGGGCACAGATACGAAGTATTTT. It yields the protein CSARVGGSGGTDTKYF.

The chain links TRBV19 to TRBJ2-2; D is perhaps TRBD1 (6 bases). Germline CDR1 is LNHDA and CDR2 is SQIVND (reference sequence). V was trimmed by 7 bases and J by 4 bases, leaving 16 bases between them. This CDR3 has 15 residues. The CDR3 region is CASTIEDRVTGELFF. CDR3 in DNA: TGTGCCAGTACTATCGAGGACAGAGTCACCGGGGAGCTGTTTTTT.

Remarks on this clonotype: Being one base from a much bigger clone, this may be a read error. J is TRBJ2-3 and V is TRBV7-2; TRBD1 matches 8 bases. The ends lost 6 bases at V and 1 base at J; junction bases unmatched: 6. The CDR3 consists of 15 residues. Germline CDR1 is SGHTA and CDR2 is FQGNSA. CDR3 protein: CASRYGTGRTDTQYF. In nucleotides, the CDR3 is TGTGCCAGCAGGTACGGGACAGGACGCACAGATACGCAGTATTTT.

The chain is built from TRBV23-1 and TRBJ2-5, with 9 bases aligning to TRBD1. TRBV23-1 belongs to the ORF category, with a function that is uncertain. J lost 5 bases, V lost 3 bases, and 7 bases had no gene match. This CDR3 has 15 residues. As DNA, the CDR3 is TGCGCCAGCAGTCAGGAAAACAGGGGGCGGGAGACCCAGTACTTC. This gives the protein CASSQENRGRETQYF.

V gene TRBV20-1 combines with J gene TRBJ1-3; D not resolved. Germline assignment: CDR1 DFQATT and CDR2 SNEGSKA (reference sequence). The CDR3 runs 16 residues. The V gene lost 0 bases and the J gene lost 0 bases, with 12 bases spanning the gap. The CDR3 loop reads CSAREARGFSGNTIYF. DNA of the CDR3: TGCAGTGCTAGAGAGGCCCGCGGTTTCTCTGGAAACACCATATATTTT.

The V and J genes are TRBV20-1 and TRBJ1-1; weak D call: TRBD1 (5 bases). CDR1 is DFQATT and CDR2 is SNEGSKA in the germline V gene (reference sequence). Trimming left V 0 bases short and J 3 bases short, with 11 bases between. This CDR3 region has 14 residues. The CDR3 here is CSARDRQKYTEAFF. The CDR3 DNA reads TGCAGTGCTAGAGACCGACAGAAGTACACTGAAGCTTTCTTT.

This sequence joins TRBV5-5 and TRBJ2-7; D call uncertain. Trimming removed 1 base at V and 2 bases at J, with 10 bases between. Germline V lookup: CDR1 SGHKS, CDR2 YYEKEE (reference sequence). This CDR3 has 14 residues. For the CDR3, the DNA is TGTGCCAGCAGCTTGAAAGTAACTGCCTACGAGCAGTACTTC. It yields the protein CASSLKVTAYEQYF.